This TCR beta chain was captured in a study of blood T cells in healthy people across ages. Broader study findings: Among long-lived donors, naive CD4+ cells were more numerous and diversity higher than in aged donors. The recorded TCR beta diversity per million T cells decreased in a roughly linear manner with age.

This clonotype was detected a few times. Its specificity is unknown. CDR1 is SGHRS and CDR2 is YFSETQ in the germline V gene. V shed 1 base and J shed 5 bases, with 18 bases lying between them. The CDR3 is 17 residues long. A second roughly 6 to 11 cycle PCR used barcoded and J-beta primers. With 12 random nucleotides, a template-switch adaptor tagged each individual cDNA molecule. All samples gave at least 2.5 million CDR3-containing paired-end reads. MiXCR, applied by TCRdb to the 5' RACE reads, yields one record per CDR3 protein. The sample includes 950,000 to 1,200,000 distinct CDR3 sequences, 35% to 40% of them seen just once.

What was sequenced was blood. The clonotype originates from a man younger than 30 in good health. The chain joins TRBV5-1 to TRBJ2-2; TRBD2 is a possible D gene (5 bases). Here the CDR3 reads CASSLMRTHGITGELFF. The CDR3 bases are TGCGCCAGCAGCTTGATGAGGACTCACGGGATTACCGGGGAGCTGTTTTTT.